These 13 T cell receptor beta chains came from one sample sequenced in a study of T-cell reconstitution after alpha-beta-depleted transplantation in children (TCRdb year 2016). Receptor amplification or capture employed PCR. The sequencer was an Illumina HiSeq 2500. TCR libraries were prepared with molecular barcoding, using unique molecular identifiers to normalize TCRbeta repertoire quantification. TCRdb reanalyzed the raw reads on its own, using fastp at Q25 for trimming and MiXCR for clone calling, and kept in-frame beta chains. Every distinct CDR3 protein forms one entry, paired with its most common genes and DNA. The table for this sample lists hundreds of thousands of distinct CDR3 sequences; 8.5% to 10% of them were counted only once. The top ten clonotypes cover 5.5% to 8% of the sample. The sequencing used PBMCs from the stem cell graft donor, collected from the stem cell graft. The receptors come from a human donor who donated a stem cell graft to a child with acute lymphoblastic leukemia.

The chain uses TRBV10-3 and TRBJ1-1; D gene uncertain. The V and J ends lost 4 bases and 1 base respectively, with 7 bases between them. Germline V gene lookup returns CDR1 ENHRY and CDR2 SYGVKD. The CDR3 length is 13 residues. CDR3 in amino acids: CAISGAENTEAFF. Written as DNA, the CDR3 is TGTGCCATCAGTGGGGCGGAGAACACTGAAGCTTTCTTT.

There are many counts of this clonotype. The CDR3: CAISRKGVRVWVRQPQHF. The CDR3 DNA is TGTGCCATCAGTCGGAAGGGCGTGAGGGTGTGGGTGAGGCAGCCCCAGCATTTT. V is TRBV10-3 and J is TRBJ1-5; D gene uncertain. Per germline, CDR1 ENHRY and CDR2 SYGVKD. V was shortened by 5 bases and J by 7 bases, with 27 bases between the two germline ends. The length of the CDR3 is 18 residues.

This clonotype appeared many times. This chain uses TRBV5-1 with TRBJ2-3; D could derive from TRBD1 or TRBD2 (5 bases each). Germline V gene sequence: CDR1 SGHRS, CDR2 YFSETQ. V was cut by 3 bases and J by 2 bases, with 16 bases left in between. The CDR3 has 16 residues. The CDR3 region has the DNA TGCGCCAGCAGCTCCTTGGGGGAGATTCTCACAGATACGCAGTATTTT. Protein sequence: CASSSLGEILTDTQYF. The full variable domain, in which reference TRBV5-1 and TRBJ2-3 provide the parts outside the CDR3, is KAGVTQTPRYLIKTRGQQVTLSCSPISGHRSVSWYQQTPGQGLQFLFEYFSETQRNKGNFPGRFSGRQFSNSRSEMNVSTLELGDSALYLCASSSLGEILTDTQYFGPGTRLTVL.

This clonotype was seen repeatedly, ten times or more. The rearrangement uses TRBV12-3 or TRBV12-4 and TRBJ1-1; 7 bases are a match to TRBD1. The CDR3 has 17 residues. The J segment lost 7 bases and the V segment lost 3 bases, leaving 17 bases of the junction unmatched. CDR3 protein: CASSFEGAVKWGLEAFF. In DNA, the CDR3 is TGTGCCAGCAGTTTTGAGGGGGCGGTTAAGTGGGGCCTTGAAGCTTTCTTT.

The chain is built from TRBV2 and TRBJ2-5; 7 bases are shared with TRBD2. Looked up from germline, CDR1 is SNHLY and CDR2 is FYNNEI. Trimming at V came to 7 bases and at J to 2 bases, leaving 7 bases not matched to a gene. The CDR3 length is 14 residues. The CDR3 DNA sequence: TGTGCCAGCAAGGTAGCGGGCCCGCAAGAGACCCAGTACTTC. Amino acids: CASKVAGPQETQYF.

This clonotype has ten or more counts. The rearrangement uses TRBV25-1 and TRBJ2-1; TRBD2 matches 14 bases. CDR3 size: 14 residues. The V gene end was trimmed by 4 bases and the J gene end by 12 bases; junction bases not matched to a gene: 5. Germline-derived CDR1 and CDR2 are MGHDK and SYGVNS. The CDR3 loop is CASSGLAGGRRQFF. DNA of the CDR3: TGTGCCAGCAGTGGACTAGCGGGGGGGCGGCGGCAGTTCTTC.

This chain joins TRBV3-1 and TRBJ1-2; D possibly corresponds to TRBD1 (5 bases). Germline V gives CDR1 LGHDT, CDR2 YNNKEL (reference sequence). The CDR3 runs to 17 residues. V was cut by 3 bases and J by 2 bases, with 19 bases left in between. DNA for the CDR3: TGTGCCAGCAGCCAGTTTGCGGGCAGGGCAGCCAACTATGGCTACACCTTC. This translates into CASSQFAGRAANYGYTF.

This clonotype was seen more than once but under ten times. The rearrangement uses TRBV20-1 and TRBJ2-7; 9 bases line up with TRBD2. The V gene end was trimmed by 3 bases and the J gene end by 0 bases; junction bases not matched to a gene: 6. This CDR3 region has 15 residues. Per the germline V gene, CDR1 is DFQATT and CDR2 is SNEGSKA (reference sequence). The CDR3 region is CSASLAGDLSYEQYF. The CDR3 DNA sequence: TGCAGTGCTAGTTTAGCGGGGGACCTCTCCTACGAGCAGTACTTC.

This clonotype came up many times. V usage is TRBV5-1 and J usage is TRBJ1-2; 8 nucleotides line up with TRBD1. The CDR3 extends over 13 amino acids. Per germline, CDR1 SGHRS and CDR2 YFSETQ. The J segment lost 5 bases and the V segment lost 7 bases, leaving 7 bases of the junction unmatched. CDR3 sequence: CASGDRTHYGYTF. CDR3 DNA sequence: TGCGCCAGCGGGGACAGGACTCATTATGGCTACACCTTC.

The sample holds many counts of this clonotype. The chain combines TRBV30 with TRBJ2-2; the match to TRBD2 covers 8 bases. Germline assignment: CDR1 GTSNPN and CDR2 SVGIG (reference sequence). The CDR3 has 13 residues. The V gene end was trimmed by 8 bases and the J gene end by 4 bases; junction bases not matched to a gene: 6. For the CDR3, the DNA is TGTGCCGGCGAGCGGGGGCCCACCGGGGAGCTGTTTTTT. It is translated as CAGERGPTGELFF.

In its sample, this clonotype was seen many times. The rearrangement joins TRBV2 to TRBJ2-2; 8 bases align to TRBD2. The CDR3 runs to 14 residues. Per the germline V gene, CDR1 is SNHLY and CDR2 is FYNNEI. J lost 7 bases, V lost 6 bases, and 7 bases had no gene match. The CDR3, as DNA: TGTGCCAGCAGAGCGGGGGCCTGGGGCGGGGAGCTGTTTTTT. Residues: CASRAGAWGGELFF.

This clonotype was counted between two and nine times. The chain recombines TRBV5-1 with TRBJ1-1; the D gene is possibly TRBD1 (5 bases). Trimming took off 4 bases at V and 8 bases at J, with 18 bases between the two ends. The CDR3 is made up of 14 amino acids. Germline V gene sequence: CDR1 SGHRS, CDR2 YFSETQ. The CDR3 reads CASSPWDARSEAFF. CDR3 bases: TGCGCCAGCAGCCCCTGGGACGCGCGGTCGGAAGCTTTCTTT.

The rearrangement uses TRBV6-2 or TRBV6-3 and TRBJ1-5; 9 bases match TRBD1. Per germline, CDR1 MNHEY and CDR2 SVGEGT. The CDR3 totals 17 residues. With V trimmed by 2 bases and J by 7 bases, 12 bases remained unmatched. Here the CDR3 DNA reads TGTGCCAGCAGTTACGGGAGGGACAGGGTAGCGAGACAGCCCCAGCATTTT. This codes for CASSYGRDRVARQPQHF.